A single sample is the source of the 14 T cell receptor beta chains below, sequenced in a study of T cell responses to AZD1222 COVID-19 vaccine. TCRdb's table, derived via immunoSEQ multiplex PCR, lists solely in-frame clones and lacks some. Among 150,000 or so clones listed, more than 70% were seen once. The source material was peripheral blood, sampled on day 0 of AZD1222 vaccination. The receptors derive from an adult in good health.

The V gene is TRBV18, the J gene TRBJ1-5, with D hard to call. This CDR3 has 14 amino acids. CDR1 is KGHSH and CDR2 is LQKENI in the germline V gene. With 6 bases removed from V and 6 bases from J, the gap between germline ends came to 15 bases. This CDR3 is CASSSTGWGQPQHF. CDR3 DNA: TGTGCCAGCTCGTCTACCGGGTGGGGTCAGCCCCAGCATTTT.

This chain joins TRBV9 and TRBJ1-1, with 9 bases aligning to TRBD1. CDR3 size: 17 residues. Trimming cost V 1 base and J 6 bases; bases outside gene matches: 13. Germline assignment: CDR1 SGDLS and CDR2 YYNGEE. CDR3 amino acids: CASSVQNRDRDHPEAFF. The DNA of the CDR3 is TGTGCCAGCAGCGTACAGAACCGGGACAGGGATCATCCTGAAGCTTTCTTT.

For this clone: At one boundary the junction diverges from the germline segment, which might be a read error. This chain connects TRBV5-8 to TRBJ2-1; TRBD1 is a possible D gene (6 bases). There are 16 residues in the CDR3. Germline CDR1 SGHTS, CDR2 YDEGEE. CDR3 loop: CASSLGALSSYNEQFF. The CDR3, as DNA: TGTGCCAGCAGTTTGGGGGCCCTAAGCTCCTACAATGAGCAGTTCTTC.

This clone was seen only once. The CDR3 sequence: CASSVLTGGKTEAFF. The DNA of the CDR3 is TGTGCCAGCAGTGTCCTGACAGGGGGGAAAACTGAAGCTTTCTTT. This rearrangement joins TRBV28 to TRBJ1-1, with 9 bases matching TRBD1. The CDR3 sequence is 15 residues long. CDR1 and CDR2 from the germline V gene are MDHEN and SYDVKM. V shed 5 bases and J 5 bases; nucleotides not matched to a gene: 9.

A word on this clone: Other DNA sequences within the sample encode an identical CDR3. The chain joins TRBV5-1 to TRBJ1-1; D perhaps matches TRBD1 (5 bases). The CDR3 sequence is 14 residues long. V lost 4 bases and J lost 1, with 11 bases in between. Germline V gene data show CDR1 as SGHRS and CDR2 as YFSETQ. In nucleotides, the CDR3 is TGCGCCAGCAGCAGCCGGGGCGGGAACACTGAAGCTTTCTTT. Its protein product is CASSSRGGNTEAFF.

The genes are TRBV19 and TRBJ2-5; 12 nucleotides line up with TRBD2. The J segment lost 7 bases and the V segment lost 5 bases, leaving 2 bases of the junction unmatched. CDR1 and CDR2 (germline): LNHDA, SQIVND (reference sequence). The CDR3 sequence is 13 residues long. CDR3 sequence reads: CASSGTSGWTQYF. DNA of the CDR3: TGTGCCAGTAGTGGGACTAGCGGGTGGACCCAGTACTTC.

The chain carries TRBV4-1 and TRBJ1-6; unclear D gene. Germline V gene data show CDR1 as MGHRA and CDR2 as YSYEKL. The length of the CDR3 is 17 residues. Trimming took 1 base from V and 1 from J, leaving 11 bases between them. The CDR3 loop is CASSQVDIVSYNSPLHF. As DNA, the CDR3 is TGCGCCAGCAGCCAAGTCGACATAGTTTCCTATAATTCACCCCTCCACTTT.

The J gene is TRBJ1-2, the V gene TRBV28; D is uncertain. V shed 6 bases and J shed 1 base, with 9 bases lying between them. Germline CDR1 is MDHEN and CDR2 is SYDVKM. This CDR3 has 13 amino acids. The CDR3 protein is CASSLRVNYGYTF. As DNA, the CDR3 is TGTGCCAGCAGCCTTCGTGTTAACTATGGCTACACCTTC.

This clone was detected only once. This chain uses TRBV6-4 with TRBJ1-2, with no clear D. V was clipped by 6 bases and J by 0 bases, with 11 bases between them. CDR3 length: 14 amino acids. The germline CDR1 and CDR2 sequences are MRHNA and SNTAGT. The CDR3 bases are TGTGCCAGCAGCCCCTCCCAAGCTAACTATGGCTACACCTTC. Translation gives CASSPSQANYGYTF.

The chain has TRBV5-1 and TRBJ2-3; D might be TRBD1 (5 bases). Deletions cut 3 bases from V and 0 bases from J, with 11 bases between. Germline loops: CDR1 SGHRS, CDR2 YFSETQ. The CDR3 runs 15 residues. The CDR3 reads CASSWGGVSTDTQYF. In nucleotides, the CDR3 is TGCGCCAGCAGCTGGGGCGGAGTTAGCACAGATACGCAGTATTTT.

This sequence joins TRBV7-9 and TRBJ2-6, with D possibly TRBD2 on 6 matching bases. This CDR3 contains 18 residues. Trimming took 5 bases from V and 0 from J, leaving 17 bases between them. The germline gives CDR1 SEHNR, CDR2 FQNEAQ (reference sequence). CDR3 bases: TGTGCCAGCAGCCCGACGTTGGGGGGTAGCTCTGGGGCCAACGTCCTGACTTTC. It specifies CASSPTLGGSSGANVLTF.

The CDR3 DNA reads as TGTGCCAGCAGCTTGGCGCGACAGGCGGGGAGTTCTGGGGCCAACGTCCTGACTTTC. Translating it yields CASSLARQAGSSGANVLTF. This chain joins TRBV5-4 and TRBJ2-6; either TRBD1 or TRBD2 may fit D (6 bases each). CDR1 and CDR2 from the germline V gene are SGHNT and YYREEE (reference sequence). V was trimmed by 0 bases and J by 1 base, leaving 17 bases between them. The CDR3 loop spans 19 amino acids. Looking up the rest from reference TRBV5-4 and TRBJ2-6 gives the full variable domain: ETGVTQSPTHLIKTRGQQVTLRCSSQSGHNTVSWYQQALGQGPQFIFQYYREEENGRGNFPPRFSGLQFPNYSSELNVNALELDDSALYLCASSLARQAGSSGANVLTFGAGSRLTVL.

This clone was counted only a few times. This rearrangement joins TRBV6-5 to TRBJ1-1, with D perhaps TRBD1 (6 bases). This CDR3 contains 15 residues. V lost 2 bases and J lost 4, with 14 bases in between. From germline, CDR1 is MNHEY and CDR2 SVGAGI. CDR3 in DNA: TGTGCCAGCAGTTACACGGACAGTTTCGGCACTGAAGCTTTCTTT. Translation gives CASSYTDSFGTEAFF.

The chain uses TRBV6-2 or TRBV6-3 and TRBJ1-6; TRBD1 might be the D (5 bases). Germline V CDR1 and CDR2: MNHEY, SVGEGT. V shed 6 bases and J shed 7 bases, with 22 bases lying between them. This CDR3 has 17 amino acids. For the CDR3, the DNA is TGTGCCAGCAGCATACCCGGACCGGGACCTGGCAATTCACCCCTCCACTTT. Its protein product is CASSIPGPGPGNSPLHF.